One and the same sample provided the 29 T cell receptor beta chains below, sequenced in a study of control samples from healthy donors and cancer patients. Profiled with immunoSEQ multiplex PCR; TCRdb holds only in-frame clones, not every one. The table lists under 150,000 clones, 90% to 95% of them singletons, with under 2% in the top ten. Sequencing was performed on PBMCs. The receptors were gathered from a man aged 50-59 years with head and neck cancer.

This clone was detected a few times. This sequence joins TRBV19 and TRBJ1-5, with D possibly being TRBD1 (6 bases). CDR1 is LNHDA and CDR2 is SQIVND in the germline V gene (reference sequence). The V and J ends lost 7 bases and 7 bases respectively, with 17 bases between them. CDR3 length: 14 residues. The CDR3 is CASTRGGARQPQHF. The CDR3 nucleotides read TGTGCCAGTACCAGAGGGGGGGCCCGACAGCCCCAGCATTTT.

The CDR3 reads CASSLASALYNEQFF. As DNA, the CDR3 is TGTGCCAGCAGCTTAGCGAGTGCTTTATACAATGAGCAGTTCTTC. This chain uses TRBV7-2 with TRBJ2-1; D is undetermined. CDR1 and CDR2 from the germline V gene are SGHTA and FQGNSA. The V end lost 0 bases, the J end lost 4 bases, and 10 bases lay between the germline ends. The CDR3 is 15 amino acids.

The CDR3 reads CAWSVLGVSTEAFF. Here the CDR3 DNA reads TGTGCCTGGAGTGTACTGGGGGTGAGCACTGAAGCTTTCTTT. The chain is built from TRBV30 and TRBJ1-1; possible D gene TRBD1, 5 bases. The CDR3 length is 14 residues. Germline CDR1 is GTSNPN and CDR2 is SVGIG (reference sequence). The V gene lost 0 bases and the J gene lost 4 bases, with 12 bases spanning the gap. Variable domain in full (rest from reference TRBV30 and TRBJ1-1): SQTIHQWPATLVQPVGSPLSLECTVEGTSNPNLYWYRQAAGRGLQLLFYSVGIGQISSEVPQNLSASRPQDRQFILSSKKLLLSDSGFYLCAWSVLGVSTEAFFGQGTRLTVV.

This chain joins TRBV7-2 and TRBJ2-1; 10 bases are shared with TRBD2. Unmatched junction bases numbered 5, after V lost 3 bases and J lost 3 bases. Per the germline V gene, CDR1 is SGHTA and CDR2 is FQGNSA. CDR3 length: 16 amino acids. The CDR3: CASSLRLAGIYNEQFF. The CDR3 coding sequence is TGTGCCAGCAGCTTGCGACTAGCGGGTATCTACAATGAGCAGTTCTTC.

V is TRBV6-1 and J is TRBJ2-3, with D possibly being TRBD1 or TRBD2 (5 bases each). The CDR3 runs to 14 residues. Per germline, CDR1 MNHNS and CDR2 SASEGT. V lost 3 bases and J 4 bases, leaving 11 bases between the germline ends. For the CDR3, the DNA is TGTGCCAGCAGTGATGGTGGGGGAGCAGATACGCAGTATTTT. Translation: CASSDGGGADTQYF.

V and J are TRBV6-1 and TRBJ2-7; 9 nucleotides line up with TRBD1. In germline, CDR1 is MNHNS, CDR2 SASEGT. J gave up 7 bases and V 2 bases, and 6 bases lay outside the gene matches. The CDR3 extends over 14 amino acids. The CDR3 loop is CASSETWTGEEQYF. Written as DNA, the CDR3 is TGTGCCAGCAGTGAAACCTGGACAGGGGAAGAGCAGTACTTC.

J is TRBJ2-7 and V is TRBV18, with no clear D. Trimming left V 5 bases short and J 4 bases short, with 9 bases between. Per the germline V gene, CDR1 is KGHSH and CDR2 is LQKENI. The CDR3 length is 12 residues. The DNA of the CDR3 is TGTGCCAGCTCAAAGGGCCTATACGAGCAGTACTTC. It yields the protein CASSKGLYEQYF.

The chain carries TRBV5-5 and TRBJ2-7; 9 bases fit TRBD1. V lost 4 bases to trimming and J lost 7 bases; unmatched junction nucleotides: 12. CDR1 is SGHKS and CDR2 is YYEKEE in the germline V gene (reference sequence). There are 15 residues in the CDR3. The CDR3 nucleotides read TGTGCCAGCAGCCCCCGACAGGGGGAAGGTTGGGAGCAGTACTTC. It specifies CASSPRQGEGWEQYF.

In nucleotides, the CDR3 is TGTGCCAGCAGCTCCCGCGTGGCAATAAACACTGAAGCTTTCTTT. Protein: CASSSRVAINTEAFF. V and J are TRBV7-6 and TRBJ1-1, with unresolved D. Trimming pared 4 bases from V and 2 bases from J, leaving 14 bases between. The CDR3 is 15 amino acids. Germline-derived CDR1 and CDR2 are SGHVS and FNYEAQ.

This chain joins TRBV19 and TRBJ2-5, with D possibly TRBD1 on 6 matching bases. Germline values: CDR1 LNHDA, CDR2 SQIVND (reference sequence). CDR3 length: 15 residues. Trimming took 7 bases from V and 3 from J, leaving 18 bases between them. The DNA for the CDR3 is TGTGCCAGTAAGACAGGCGGGCGAACCAAAGAGACCCAGTACTTC. As protein: CASKTGGRTKETQYF.

This rearrangement joins TRBV19 to TRBJ1-1, with TRBD1 identical over 9 bases. In germline, CDR1 is LNHDA, CDR2 SQIVND (reference sequence). CDR3 size: 14 residues. J lost 4 bases, V lost 5 bases, and 5 bases had no gene match. Here the CDR3 reads CASSSRDRVTEAFF. CDR3 nucleotide sequence: TGTGCCAGTAGTTCGCGGGACAGGGTCACTGAAGCTTTCTTT.

The sample holds one count of this clone. The same CDR3 also results from other DNA sequences found in this sample. The chain uses TRBV7-2 and TRBJ2-2; D ambiguous. Germline-derived CDR1 and CDR2 are SGHTA and FQGNSA. The V end lost 5 bases, the J end lost 4 bases, and 11 bases lay between the germline ends. The CDR3 is 14 amino acids. CDR3 sequence (DNA): TGTGCCAGCAGCCCATTAGTATTCACCGGGGAGCTGTTTTTT. This translates into CASSPLVFTGELFF.

The chain recombines TRBV19 with TRBJ2-3; 7 bases map to TRBD1. The V segment lost 6 bases and the J segment 3 bases; nucleotides outside the gene matches: 6. Germline CDR1 and CDR2: LNHDA and SQIVND (reference sequence). The CDR3 consists of 14 residues. The CDR3 protein is CASSRQGGTDTQYF. In DNA, the CDR3 is TGTGCCAGTAGCCGACAGGGTGGTACAGATACGCAGTATTTT.

The count of this clone is one. The rearrangement joins TRBV6-6 to TRBJ2-2; possibly TRBD1 for D (6 bases). Germline V gene data show CDR1 as MNHNY and CDR2 as SVGAGI (reference sequence). With 2 bases removed from V and 1 base from J, the gap between germline ends came to 8 bases. The CDR3 sequence is 15 residues long. Here the CDR3 DNA reads TGTGCCAGCAGTTACCCGACAGGGAACACCGGGGAGCTGTTTTTT. It encodes CASSYPTGNTGELFF.

This clone was seen a single time. The V call is TRBV7-2, the J call TRBJ2-2; TRBD2 is a possible D gene (5 bases). The germline gives CDR1 SGHTA, CDR2 FQGNSA. The CDR3 length is 15 residues. V lost 5 bases and J 6 bases, leaving 16 bases between the germline ends. For the CDR3, the DNA is TGTGCCAGCAGCGCCTCACGGGGTGACGCCGGGGAGCTGTTTTTT. Translation gives CASSASRGDAGELFF. The entire variable domain, with the rest obtained from reference TRBV7-2 and TRBJ2-2, is as follows: GAGVSQSPSNKVTEKGKDVELRCDPISGHTALYWYRQSLGQGLEFLIYFQGNSAPDKSGLPSDRFSAERTGGSVSTLTIQRTQQEDSAVYLCASSASRGDAGELFFGEGSRLTVL.

The chain recombines TRBV6-2 or TRBV6-3 with TRBJ1-2, with a tentative D call TRBD1 (5 bases). This CDR3 comprises 14 residues. V shed 2 bases and J shed 4 bases, with 11 bases lying between them. Germline V gene data show CDR1 as MNHEY and CDR2 as SVGEGT. Written as DNA, the CDR3 is TGTGCCAGCAGTTACAGCGGGGACCGCTATGGCTACACCTTC. Residues: CASSYSGDRYGYTF.

The sample holds one count of this clone. Germline is not matched at one junction end, which may reflect a read error. Different DNA sequences within this sample yield the same CDR3. The chain combines TRBV5-6 with TRBJ1-2, with 7 bases matching TRBD1. Germline lookup yields CDR1 SGHDT and CDR2 YYEEEE. The CDR3 is made up of 16 amino acids. CDR3 protein: CASSPGQAPSNYGYTF. In DNA, the CDR3 is TGCGCCAGCAGCCCAGGACAGGCGCCTTCTAACTATGGCTACACCTTC.

The chain has TRBV3-1 (or the pseudogene TRBV3-2) and TRBJ2-5; 7 bases map to TRBD1. Germline assignment: CDR1 LGHDT and CDR2 YNNKEL (reference sequence). The CDR3 has 15 amino acids. The V and J ends lost 2 bases and 2 bases, in that order; junction bases with no gene match: 5. The CDR3 nucleotides are TGTGCCAGCAGCCAATGGGACAGACAGCAAGAGACCCAGTACTTC. Translating gives CASSQWDRQQETQYF.

This chain uses TRBV28 with TRBJ1-6; the D is unclear. The germline V gene encodes CDR1 MDHEN and CDR2 SYDVKM. This CDR3 contains 16 residues. Trimming left V 3 bases short and J 6 bases short, with 15 bases between. The CDR3 DNA reads TGTGCCAGCAGTTTCTCAACCGACTCTTCTAATTCACCCCTCCACTTT. Protein: CASSFSTDSSNSPLHF.

The gene calls are TRBV6-2 or TRBV6-3 and TRBJ2-7; D may be TRBD1 (6 bases). V was clipped by 2 bases and J by 4 bases, with 9 bases between them. CDR3 length: 13 amino acids. Germline CDR1 and CDR2: MNHEY and SVGEGT. The CDR3 loop is CASSYRQEYEQYF. The CDR3 nucleotides are TGTGCCAGCAGTTACAGACAGGAGTACGAGCAGTACTTC.

This chain links TRBV15 with TRBJ1-4; no definite D call. Trimming stripped 6 bases from V and 6 bases from J, with 11 bases between. In germline, CDR1 is LNHNV, CDR2 YYDKDF (reference sequence). CDR3 size: 13 residues. As DNA, the CDR3 is TGTGCCACCAGGACAAATGGGTATGAAAAACTGTTTTTT. Its protein is CATRTNGYEKLFF.

The V call is TRBV4-2, the J call TRBJ2-7; D not certain. V lost 0 bases and J 3 bases, leaving 9 bases between the germline ends. Germline CDR1 LGHNA, CDR2 YNFKEQ. This CDR3 has 14 residues. The CDR3 nucleotides are TGTGCCAGCAGCCAAGAATATAAAGGCTACGAGCAGTACTTC. This gives the protein CASSQEYKGYEQYF.

The rearrangement links TRBV6-2 or TRBV6-3 to TRBJ2-2; no firm D call. Germline loops: CDR1 MNHEY, CDR2 SVGEGT. The CDR3 has 12 amino acids. V was trimmed by 2 bases and J by 10 bases, leaving 8 bases between them. Here the CDR3 reads CASSYLGVELFF. CDR3 coding DNA: TGTGCCAGCAGTTACCTTGGAGTGGAGCTGTTTTTT.

The chain links TRBV12-5 to TRBJ2-3; D perhaps matches TRBD2 (6 bases). CDR3 length equals 16 residues. Trimming cost V 4 bases and J 6 bases, with 20 bases left between them. The germline gives CDR1 LGHNT, CDR2 FRNRAP. For the CDR3, the DNA is TGTGCTAGTGGTTCCGCGGGGACCACAGGCGAGGATACGCAGTATTTT. Protein: CASGSAGTTGEDTQYF.

V usage is TRBV5-1 and J usage is TRBJ2-7; 11 bases line up with TRBD1. This CDR3 spans 15 amino acids. The germline CDR1 and CDR2 sequences are SGHRS and YFSETQ. V was pared by 4 bases and J by 4 bases, with 7 bases of the junction left unmatched. CDR3 in amino acids: CASSRTGGGGYEQYF. The CDR3 DNA reads as TGCGCCAGCAGCCGGACAGGGGGCGGTGGGTACGAGCAGTACTTC.

The rearrangement uses TRBV30 and TRBJ2-6; TRBD2 matches 14 bases. CDR3 length: 21 amino acids. Germline V gene data show CDR1 as GTSNPN and CDR2 as SVGIG (reference sequence). Trimming cost V 3 bases and J 2 bases; bases outside gene matches: 15. CDR3 region: CAWRTQLTSGGAIPGANVLTF. The CDR3 region has the DNA TGTGCCTGGAGGACCCAACTGACTAGCGGGGGGGCAATACCTGGGGCCAACGTCCTGACTTTC.

This chain connects TRBV25-1 to TRBJ2-2, with 8 nucleotides matching TRBD1. The CDR3 sequence is 16 residues long. V shed 4 bases, J shed 3 bases, and the junction held 7 bases outside the gene matches. CDR1 is MGHDK and CDR2 is SYGVNS in the germline V gene. The CDR3 loop reads CASSARTGSYTGELFF. The CDR3, as DNA: TGTGCCAGCAGTGCCCGGACAGGGTCGTACACCGGGGAGCTGTTTTTT. The variable domain in full, with the rest retrieved from reference TRBV25-1 and TRBJ2-2, is EADIYQTPRYLVIGTGKKITLECSQTMGHDKMYWYQQDPGMELHLIHYSYGVNSTEKGDLSSESTVSRIRTEHFPLTLESARPSHTSQYLCASSARTGSYTGELFFGEGSRLTVL.

V and J are TRBV28 and TRBJ2-7, with D possibly matching TRBD2 (6 bases). CDR1 and CDR2 (germline): MDHEN, SYDVKM. CDR3 size: 12 residues. Trimming cost V 5 bases and J 5 bases, with 10 bases left between them. CDR3 nucleotide sequence: TGTGCCAGCAGTCGTTGGGGGGACGAGCAGTACTTC. Its protein product is CASSRWGDEQYF.

This clone was observed once. The chain links TRBV6-2 or TRBV6-3 to TRBJ1-5; D is perhaps TRBD1 (5 bases). This CDR3 has 15 residues. V was cut by 0 bases and J by 6 bases, with 12 bases left in between. Germline V gene sequence: CDR1 MNHEY, CDR2 SVGEGT. The CDR3 sequence: CASSYSSRVGQPQHF. The CDR3 DNA sequence: TGTGCCAGCAGTTACTCGAGCAGGGTTGGTCAGCCCCAGCATTTT.